The entry below gives a single T cell receptor (beta chain) sequence along with its context. The data belong to a study of blood T cell repertoires in COVID-19. Recruits, aged about 18 to 89 years, lived in 25 or so US areas. Assignments of participants to cohorts depended upon their own reported clinical history. Sequencing was performed with immunoSEQ multiplex PCR; in TCRdb, only in-frame clones are kept and a portion is missing. The sample records roughly 150,000 clones, 70% to 85% being singletons. Sequencing was performed on PBMCs or T cells enriched from blood (not recorded which). The TCR sequence derives from a woman younger than 35 who had been exposed to COVID-19.

The CDR3 reads CASSPQDGGERDTEAFF. The CDR3 DNA reads as TGCGCCAGCAGTCCTCAGGATGGGGGGGAAAGGGACACTGAAGCTTTCTTT. The chain employs TRBV5-1 and TRBJ1-1; maybe TRBD1 (5 bases). The CDR3 has 17 amino acids. Germline loops: CDR1 SGHRS, CDR2 YFSETQ. Trimming removed 5 bases from V and 3 bases from J, with 23 bases in between.